This entry concerns a single T cell receptor beta chain. This sample stems from a study of blood T cell repertoires in COVID-19. Per the original data handling: Amplification of reference gene primers was used by the study to estimate nucleated cell counts. Sequenced by immunoSEQ multiplex PCR; TCRdb stores in-frame clones only, minus some. The V and J calls and clone size come from that table; D and trimming were worked out from the DNA. The data contain roughly 340,000 clones, more than 70% of them singletons. The V and J ends lost 6 bases and 4 bases respectively, with 15 bases between them. CDR1 MDHEN and CDR2 SYDVKM come from the germline V gene. The CDR3 spans 15 residues.

The sample was PBMCs or T cells enriched from blood (not recorded which). The TCR originated in a man aged 40-50 years in a cohort exposed to, infected with or recovered from COVID-19 (not recorded which). This rearrangement joins TRBV28 to TRBJ2-2; possible D gene TRBD2, 5 bases. The DNA of the CDR3 is TGTGCCAGCAGCCCGGGGTCTCTGGGCACCGGGGAGCTGTTTTTT. Translation: CASSPGSLGTGELFF.